Listed below are T cell receptor beta chains from one sample, sequenced in a study of blood T cell repertoires in COVID-19. Sequencing used immunoSEQ multiplex PCR; TCRdb keeps in-frame clones, though not all of them. Of 35,000 to 45,000 clones listed, 88% were seen once; the top ten hold roughly a fifth. The sequencing sample was made of peripheral blood. These receptors were collected from a man aged 65 to 79 with acute or convalescent COVID-19. CDR3s include the opening cysteine and the closing phenylalanine or tryptophan. A D gene is named only where the DNA matches it firmly. Some rows have no size entry. The others give once, few or many, or a class for an expanded clone.

J gene: TRBJ2-1; V gene: TRBV4-3; clone size: NA; D gene: NA; CDR3 length: 14; CDR3 DNA: TGCGCCAGCAGCCAAGATGCCAGGGCCAATGAGCAGTTCTTC; CDR3 protein: CASSQDARANEQFF
J gene: TRBJ2-5; V gene: TRBV19; clone size: NA; D gene: TRBD1; CDR3 length: 14; CDR3 DNA: TGTGCCAGTAGTCCTCGACAGGGAGAGGTGACCCAGTACTTC; CDR3 protein: CASSPRQGEVTQYF
J gene: TRBJ2-7; V gene: TRBV11-2; clone size: NA; D gene: NA; CDR3 length: 16; CDR3 DNA: TGTGCCAGCAGCTTAGAAACCCAGCGGCTCTCCTACGAGCAGTACTTC; CDR3 protein: CASSLETQRLSYEQYF
J gene: TRBJ1-4; V gene: TRBV25-1; clone size: once; D gene: NA; CDR3 length: 15; CDR3 DNA: TGTGCCAGCAGTGAAGGAGGGACGGCCAGCGGGAAACTGTTTTTT; CDR3 protein: CASSEGGTASGKLFF
J gene: TRBJ2-2; V gene: TRBV28; clone size: NA; D gene: NA; CDR3 length: 14; CDR3 DNA: TGTGCCAGCCAAACGGGGATCGTGATCGGGGAGCTGTTTTTT; CDR3 protein: CASQTGIVIGELFF
J gene: TRBJ1-4; V gene: TRBV23-1; clone size: NA; D gene: TRBD1; CDR3 length: 19; CDR3 DNA: TGCGCCAGCAGTCAATCGGGGTGGACAGGGGAGAATGGTAATGAAAAACTGTTTTTT; CDR3 protein: CASSQSGWTGENGNEKLFF
J gene: TRBJ2-7; V gene: TRBV6-5; clone size: NA; D gene: TRBD1; CDR3 length: 14; CDR3 DNA: TGTGCCAGCAGTCCCGGGACAGGGGTGAACGAGCAGTACTTC; CDR3 protein: CASSPGTGVNEQYF
J gene: TRBJ1-1; V gene: TRBV28; clone size: NA; D gene: TRBD1; CDR3 length: 13; CDR3 DNA: TGTGCCAGCAGTTCGGGACAGTTGGGGGTAGCTTTCTTT; CDR3 protein: CASSSGQLGVAFF
J gene: TRBJ2-1; V gene: TRBV4-3; clone size: few; D gene: NA; CDR3 length: 12; CDR3 DNA: TGCGCCAGCAGCCGCGGCTACAATGAGCAGTTCTTC; CDR3 protein: CASSRGYNEQFF
J gene: TRBJ2-2; V gene: TRBV3-1/TRBV3-2; clone size: NA; D gene: NA; CDR3 length: 16; CDR3 DNA: TGTGCCAGCAGCCAACACCTCGGGGGAGTGGCCGGGGAGCTGTTTTTT; CDR3 protein: CASSQHLGGVAGELFF
J gene: TRBJ2-3; V gene: TRBV19; clone size: NA; D gene: TRBD1; CDR3 length: 16; CDR3 DNA: TGTGCCAGTAGTACCCCGACAGGGCGTCGCCCAGATACGCAGTATTTT; CDR3 protein: CASSTPTGRRPDTQYF
J gene: TRBJ1-2; V gene: TRBV19; clone size: NA; D gene: TRBD1; CDR3 length: 14; CDR3 DNA: TGTGCCAGTGCAAGGGTACAGGGGGACTATGGCTACACCTTC; CDR3 protein: CASARVQGDYGYTF
J gene: TRBJ2-3; V gene: TRBV20-1; clone size: NA; D gene: TRBD2; CDR3 length: 16; CDR3 DNA: TGCAGTGCTAGTTTGACTAGCGGCCCTTGGGAAGATACGCAGTATTTT; CDR3 protein: CSASLTSGPWEDTQYF
J gene: TRBJ1-4; V gene: TRBV20-1; clone size: NA; D gene: NA; CDR3 length: 15; CDR3 DNA: TGCAGTGCTAGTAGGGGGAGGGGGGGCGGTGAAAAACTGTTTTTT; CDR3 protein: CSASRGRGGGEKLFF